This T cell receptor beta chain was found in a study of cytomegalovirus exposure and HLA in healthy donors (dated by TCRdb to about 2017). For the wider study: An earlier analysis of several hundred of the donors reported roughly 270 Gb of sequence data and approximately 110 million unique TCR beta sequences from roughly 180 million T cells. Roughly 300 gigabases of sequencing data and around 87 million unique TCR sequences were included in an early release covering under 650 HLA-typed donors. Among the approximately 420 genotyped donors, approximately 76% belonged to the genetic ancestry cluster associated with self-reported Caucasian donors. The study aimed to test whether cataloging public T cell receptors could reveal signatures of past pathogen exposure. The study used immunosequencing to profile the T cell repertoires of around 600 subjects and linked those repertoires to cytomegalovirus serostatus. Besides the first cohort of roughly 660 subjects, a separate validation cohort made up of 120 different subjects was used. High-throughput TCR immunosequencing, statistical association of individual TCRs with disease status, and machine learning were combined to predict cytomegalovirus infection status. To study patterns of TCR occurrence, a later analysis re-analyzed previously published TCR beta repertoires from under 750 donors and added high-resolution HLA genotyping. Rather than using new phenotypic data, the later analysis identified candidate immune exposures from TCR beta sequences and from how often those sequences occurred across donors. An earlier analysis of about 600 of the donors used high-throughput TCR beta sequencing to judge whether each TCR beta V gene segment behaved as functional or pseudogenic. Donor age, sex, ethnicity and CMV serostatus were compiled alongside the repertoire data. In a later genetic analysis, genome-wide SNP genotypes for about three fifths of the roughly 670 donors were used, and that subset was treated as a discovery cohort. Every repertoire in the discovery cohort had been generated on one and the same sequencing platform. Class I and class II HLA loci were covered by the typing at four-digit resolution. The number of donors typed differed by locus, with about 629-640 for A, B, C, DRB1 and DQB1, 522 for DQA1, over 600 for DPA1, and over 400 for DPB1. A handful of DR-DQ haplotypes were handled as single units for association and clustering because linkage in the cohort was strong. Among 398 genotyped donors of the cohort, an average of roughly 240,000 unique TCR beta nucleotide sequences were sequenced per donor, around 18% of them non-productive.

The cohort was made up of approximately 700 healthy bone marrow donors. Cohort members were all nominally healthy when sampled, although unrecorded immune exposures were likely present. The donor was CMV seropositive and was included in the group of 289 seropositive cohort members. Each donor provided a peripheral blood sample, and peripheral blood mononuclear cells were used for TCR beta sequencing. The Qiagen DNeasy Blood Extraction Kit was used to extract genomic DNA from the blood cell samples. Receptors were amplified or captured by the immunoSEQ multiplex PCR assay. A mixture of 60 forward primers for TCR Vbeta segments and 13 reverse primers for TCR Jbeta segments was used in the multiplex PCR. The CDR3 region of rearranged TCR beta genes was amplified from genomic DNA with a multiplex PCR assay. Amplified TCR beta libraries were sequenced as 87-base-pair reads on the Illumina HiSeq System. Turning to the authors' computational methods: A later analysis tallied 70 million to 100 million unique TCR beta chains across the roughly 610 repertoires, and some 10 million of those chains were shared by two or more donors. Raw reads were error-corrected and collapsed into unique sequences with a nearest-neighbor algorithm that merged closely related sequences to remove PCR and sequencing errors. To assign V, D and J gene segments, CDR3 sequences were aligned to IMGT reference sequences. Each retained sequence needed at least a six-nucleotide match to both a V gene segment and a J gene segment. Rearrangements were called productive when the CDR3 lacked stop codons and stayed in frame with V and J; all others were non-productive. CDR3 was defined by IMGT convention, running from the second conserved V-encoded cysteine to the conserved J-encoded phenylalanine. In an earlier analysis of roughly 610 of the donors, sequences lacking an unambiguous match to a single V gene segment were excluded. In an earlier analysis of approximately 610 of the donors, V segments were called functional above 56.7% productive rearrangements and were called segregating when the between-donor standard deviation exceeded 5%. A statistical classification framework was built for diagnosing cytomegalovirus status from the catalog of TCR beta chain sequences. A later analysis assigned V and J genes by comparing TCR nucleotide sequences with IMGT/GENE-DB human TR gene sequences. Using the TCRdist pipeline, a later analysis assigned CDR3 sequences along with most-parsimonious VDJ recombination scenarios. In a later analysis, each TCR beta chain was defined by its CDR3 amino acid sequence together with its V-gene family, and reads lacking a unique V-gene family were excluded. In a later analysis, fewer than 600 highly shared, low-generation-probability nucleotide sequences were removed to address suspected cross-contamination and a sequencing artifact. A later analysis calculated a clonal expansion index for each public chain from normalized within-repertoire ranks of inferred template counts. In a later analysis, generation probabilities were computed with a VDJ recombination model fitted to out-of-frame rearrangements, and the resulting probabilities were checked against IGoR. In a later analysis, hypergeometric tests were used to score TCR-TCR, TCR-HLA and TCR-CMV co-occurrence, with a repertoire-size bias correction applied to TCR pairs. In a later analysis, false discovery rates were estimated by permuting HLA or CMV assignments 20 times. In a later analysis, co-occurring TCRs were grouped with DBSCAN, and TCRdist sequence similarity was added when clustering was performed within HLA-allele-positive subsets. Repertoires with fewer than 30,000 or more than 120,000 public chains, plus five repertoires with anomalous nucleotide sharing, were excluded from co-occurrence clustering. This is the immuneACCESS table as TCRdb keeps it, with only in-frame sequences that have V and J called. A part of the clones is gone; compared with another copy, unresolved V genes explain less than half, and the rest is unexplained. V, J and clone size reflect that table, while D and trimming were determined from the DNA. This sample has some 190,000 clones in its table, and around three quarters of those were observed once. The ten largest account for around 2.3% of the sample.

General study outcomes and caveats: Because HLA typing was unavailable for some donors at each locus, only the typed subset was used in association tests. In both the original and validation cohorts, the classifier was reported to diagnose cytomegalovirus status with high specificity and sensitivity. Sequencing depth was assumed to be roughly uniform across donors in the presence/absence analyses, though that assumption may not hold. A further reported finding was that TCR beta sequences accurately predicted the HLA-A and HLA-B alleles for most subjects in the first cohort. According to the authors, the approach could potentially be generalized to other disease states and immunological phenotypes. In a later analysis, HLA-associated TCR beta chains showed more clonal expansion and lower generation probabilities than non-associated chains that were equally common. The 87-base-pair reads could not distinguish some IMGT-functional V segments, including TRBV6-2 and TRBV6-3, so those segments were excluded. A cluster of highly shared sequence variants was judged likely to be a technical artifact of the sequencing pipeline. In a later analysis, most CMV-associated TCR beta chains were found to appear HLA-restricted, with HLA associations seemingly driven largely by CMV exposure. A later analysis found that TCR association rates varied across HLA loci, with DRB1 alleles showing the most associated TCRs and HLA-C alleles the fewest. Correlated functional status among segregating V segments might reflect linkage disequilibrium, but an unknown experimental factor could not be ruled out. In a later genetic analysis, a missense DCLRE1C variant was associated with V-gene and J-gene trimming of TCR beta chains, and the association was replicated in an independent cohort. Roughly 17 rarely observed V segments, including chromosome 9 orphons, were excluded from the earlier analysis of a few hundred of the donors because counts were too low. In vitro tests confirmed that a few of the cytomegalovirus-associated TCR beta chains recognize cytomegalovirus antigens. At a false discovery rate of 0.05, a later analysis linked some 17,000 TCR beta sequences to specific HLA alleles. Only TCR beta chains were sequenced in this cohort, and the absence of alpha or paired-chain data limited detectable features. According to a later analysis, parvovirus B19, influenza, CMV and Epstein-Barr virus appeared linked to several top co-occurrence clusters. According to a later genetic analysis, donors in an Asian-associated ancestry cluster had fewer N-insertions in productive TCRs than the approximately 650-donor mean. While some public TCRs were present in many individuals, most TCR sequences turned up only very rarely across donors. Assigning TCR associations to individual alleles was difficult when HLA alleles, especially DR and DQ, strongly co-occurred. In an earlier analysis of fewer than 750 of the donors, most TCR beta V segments were observed in productive rearrangements about 87% or about 30% of the time, broadly matching IMGT annotations. The study listed approximately 160 TCR beta chains as associated with cytomegalovirus. Immune exposure information for the cohort was limited to CMV serostatus.

Between the V and J ends, shortened by 4 bases and 2 bases respectively, the junction contains 11 bases. Measured from the cysteine to the phenylalanine, the CDR3 is 14 residues long. CDR3 DNA is the only sequence kept; it has 42 bases, read in frame from the first base. The germline V gene supplies CDR1 SGHTA and CDR2 FQGNSA. About this clone: No antigen is known for it. No base quality information exists; no much larger clone differs at one position.

The rearranged segments are TRBV7-2 and TRBJ1-2; TRBD1 might be the D gene, on 5 matching bases. The source of this sequence is a woman in her 30s in good health and CMV-seropositive. Sample: PBMCs. The nucleotides are TGTGCCAGCAGCTGGAATCAGGGCAACTATGGCTACACCTTC. Translated, this gives CASSWNQGNYGYTF.